This T cell receptor (beta chain) was found in a study of identical twins. Whole-study results and caveats: Insertions were reduced in abundant cord blood beta clonotypes but not in memory repertoires.

Each CDR3 protein gets one entry after TCRdb re-called the 5' RACE reads with MiXCR. The sample contains nearly 650,000 distinct CDR3 sequences, less than 9% of which appear only once. V lost 6 bases and J lost 1; bases outside the gene matches: 8. CDR1 and CDR2 from the germline V gene are SGHRS and YFSETQ. This CDR3 comprises 15 residues. This clonotype has a handful of counts. No antigen is known for it. All of the donors were Caucasians in good health. The same data also contributed to another study, on yellow fever vaccine responses in identical twins.

The sample taken for sequencing was PBMCs. This receptor was identified in a woman younger than 30 in good health. The J gene is TRBJ2-5, the V gene TRBV5-1; 8 nucleotides agree with TRBD2. In DNA form, the CDR3 reads TGCGCCAGCAAGGTGGTAGGGACTAGCCAAGAGACCCAGTACTTC. This encodes CASKVVGTSQETQYF.